A selection of T cell receptor beta chains follows, all from one sample in a study of T cell changes during pregnancy in multiple sclerosis. Assay: immunoSEQ multiplex PCR; the TCRdb copy retains only in-frame clones and omits some. In the table there are about 40,000 clones, 90% to 95% of which are singletons. Sequenced here: peripheral blood, sampled before pregnancy. All receptors derive from a female donor with multiple sclerosis, enrolled in a pregnancy study. Both conserved end residues are part of each CDR3. D genes are given only for firm matches. Only some rows state a clone size, as once, few, many or a class for expanded clones.

d_call	v_call	clone_size	j_call	cdr3_aa	cdr3_nt
TRBD2	TRBV30	NA	TRBJ2-1	CAWTLTSGTHNEQFF	TGTGCCTGGACCCTGACTAGCGGGACACACAATGAGCAGTTCTTC
NA	TRBV29-1	NA	TRBJ2-3	CSVAGQYISSTDTQYF	TGCAGCGTTGCGGGACAATACATTTCTAGCACAGATACGCAGTATTTT
TRBD2	TRBV5-1	NA	TRBJ2-5	CASSPILAGEGETQYF	TGCGCCAGCAGCCCAATACTAGCGGGAGAGGGCGAGACCCAGTACTTC
NA	TRBV28	NA	TRBJ2-7	CASSFGNSYEQYF	TGTGCCAGCAGTTTCGGGAACTCCTACGAGCAGTACTTC
TRBD2	TRBV28	NA	TRBJ2-2	CASSYAGETTGELFF	TGTGCCAGCAGTTACGCGGGAGAGACCACCGGGGAGCTGTTTTTT
NA	TRBV5-1	once	TRBJ1-2	CASSRQDGIWRGYTF	TGCGCCAGCAGCCGCCAGGACGGGATATGGCGTGGCTACACCTTC
TRBD1	TRBV5-1	NA	TRBJ2-7	CASSWGTGGAYEQYF	TGCGCCAGCAGCTGGGGGACAGGGGGTGCCTACGAGCAGTACTTC
NA	TRBV7-2	NA	TRBJ1-2	CASSLGGNYGYTF	TGTGCCAGCAGCTTAGGAGGGAACTATGGCTACACCTTC
NA	TRBV28	NA	TRBJ1-2	CASLWTVPNYGYTF	TGTGCCAGCTTGTGGACAGTACCCAACTATGGCTACACCTTC
NA	TRBV2	NA	TRBJ1-2	CASSESSGGYTF	TGTGCCAGCAGTGAATCTTCAGGCGGCTACACCTTC
NA	TRBV7-9	NA	TRBJ2-1	CASSLDRSYNEQFF	TGTGCCAGCAGCTTAGACAGGTCCTACAATGAGCAGTTCTTC
NA	TRBV6-1	once	TRBJ2-7	CASSETDYEQYF	TGTGCCAGCAGTGAAACTGACTACGAGCAGTACTTC
NA	TRBV5-4	NA	TRBJ2-1	CASSLYGTNEQFF	TGTGCCAGCAGCTTGTACGGGACAAATGAGCAGTTCTTC
NA	TRBV7-9	once	TRBJ2-7	CASSHSSYEQYF	TGTGCCAGCAGCCATAGTTCCTACGAGCAGTACTTC
NA	TRBV19	once	TRBJ2-5	CASSIGSGQETQYF	TGTGCCAGTAGTATAGGTAGCGGCCAAGAGACCCAGTACTTC
TRBD1	TRBV5-1	NA	TRBJ1-1	CASSLTGTVNTEAFF	TGCGCCAGCAGCCTGACCGGGACAGTGAACACTGAAGCTTTCTTT
TRBD1	TRBV10-3	NA	TRBJ2-5	CAISPHDRVETQYF	TGTGCCATCAGTCCTCACGACAGGGTGGAGACCCAGTACTTC
TRBD2	TRBV30	NA	TRBJ2-3	CAWSVQTGGVDTQYF	TGTGCCTGGAGTGTGCAGACGGGAGGGGTAGATACGCAGTATTTT
TRBD2	TRBV7-2	NA	TRBJ2-5	CASSLDGLAWGTQYF	TGTGCCAGCAGCTTAGACGGACTAGCGTGGGGGACCCAGTACTTC
TRBD1	TRBV5-5	NA	TRBJ1-1	CASSTYRGDSTEAFF	TGTGCCAGCAGCACTTACAGGGGGGATAGCACTGAAGCTTTCTTT
TRBD2	TRBV5-1	NA	TRBJ2-2	CASSFSGTSGNTGELFF	TGCGCCAGCAGCTTCTCCGGGACTAGCGGGAACACCGGGGAGCTGTTTTTT
NA	TRBV2	NA	TRBJ2-3	CASSEELTTDTQYF	TGTGCCAGCAGTGAAGAGCTAACCACAGATACGCAGTATTTT
NA	TRBV7-9	once	TRBJ1-1	CASSFSGKDTEAFF	TGTGCCAGCAGCTTTTCAGGGAAGGACACTGAAGCTTTCTTT
TRBD1	TRBV6-1	once	TRBJ1-4	CASSEARDRANEKLFF	TGTGCCAGCAGTGAAGCGCGGGACAGGGCTAATGAAAAACTGTTTTTT
TRBD1	TRBV7-8	NA	TRBJ2-2	CASSWQGATGELFF	TGTGCCAGCAGCTGGCAGGGGGCCACCGGGGAGCTGTTTTTT
TRBD2	TRBV6-1	NA	TRBJ2-5	CASSESLAGVRETQYF	TGTGCCAGCAGTGAGAGTCTAGCGGGAGTGAGAGAGACCCAGTACTTC
NA	TRBV7-2	NA	TRBJ2-3	CASRVLTGKGTDTQYF	TGTGCCAGCAGGGTTCTTACAGGGAAAGGCACAGATACGCAGTATTTT
NA	TRBV4-1	NA	TRBJ2-3	CASSRGPGTSTDTQYF	TGCGCCAGCAGCCGCGGCCCCGGGACTAGCACAGATACGCAGTATTTT
NA	TRBV2	NA	TRBJ2-7	CASTEGGAGQYF	TGTGCCAGCACCGAGGGGGGGGCCGGGCAGTACTTC
NA	TRBV2	NA	TRBJ1-1	CASSFMNTEAFF	TGTGCCAGCAGTTTCATGAACACTGAAGCTTTCTTT
TRBD1	TRBV7-9	NA	TRBJ1-4	CASSPGQGIGEKLFF	TGTGCCAGCAGCCCGGGACAGGGGATCGGTGAAAAACTGTTTTTT
TRBD2	TRBV6-1	NA	TRBJ2-3	CASSVASGRDTDTQYF	TGTGCCAGCAGTGTCGCTAGCGGGAGGGACACAGATACGCAGTATTTT
NA	TRBV4-3	NA	TRBJ1-2	CASSQDSSGDAGGYTF	TGCGCCAGCAGCCAAGATAGTAGCGGGGACGCGGGTGGCTACACCTTC
TRBD2	TRBV27	NA	TRBJ2-7	CASSLWTSGDEQYF	TGTGCCAGCAGTTTGTGGACTAGCGGGGACGAGCAGTACTTC
NA	TRBV5-4	NA	TRBJ2-3	CASSLDRLAPSTDTQYF	TGTGCCAGCAGCTTGGACCGGCTAGCGCCTAGCACAGATACGCAGTATTTT
TRBD2	TRBV7-8	NA	TRBJ2-7	CASSVGLAGGREQYF	TGTGCCAGCAGCGTCGGACTAGCGGGAGGACGAGAGCAGTACTTC
NA	TRBV7-9	NA	TRBJ2-3	CASSFNTDTQYF	TGTGCCAGCAGCTTTAACACAGATACGCAGTATTTT
NA	TRBV27	NA	TRBJ1-2	CASSASGGYGYTF	TGTGCCAGCAGTGCCTCGGGAGGCTATGGCTACACCTTC
NA	TRBV7-8	NA	TRBJ1-1	CASSLARNSEAFF	TGTGCCAGCAGCTTAGCTCGAAACTCTGAAGCTTTCTTT
TRBD2	TRBV30	NA	TRBJ2-5	CAWSVLVGLAGDRETQYF	TGTGCCTGGAGTGTACTAGTCGGACTAGCGGGAGATCGTGAGACCCAGTACTTC
NA	TRBV27	NA	TRBJ2-7	CASSPPGQSYEQYF	TGTGCCAGCAGTCCGCCGGGACAATCCTACGAGCAGTACTTC
TRBD2	TRBV7-2	NA	TRBJ2-7	CASSLNSGLGEQYF	TGTGCCAGCAGCTTAAATAGCGGGTTGGGCGAGCAGTACTTC
TRBD1	TRBV27	NA	TRBJ1-5	CASSLYRGLRSNQPQHF	TGTGCCAGCAGTTTATACAGGGGGCTTCGTAGCAATCAGCCCCAGCATTTT
NA	TRBV27	few	TRBJ1-1	CASSRRGTEAFF	TGTGCCAGCAGCCGTCGGGGCACTGAAGCTTTCTTT
TRBD2	TRBV27	NA	TRBJ2-2	CASSTFTSGRAESGELFF	TGTGCCAGCAGTACCTTTACTAGCGGGAGGGCGGAATCCGGGGAGCTGTTTTTT
TRBD1	TRBV27	NA	TRBJ2-7	CASSLSPGTGVDEQYF	TGTGCCAGCAGTTTAAGCCCCGGGACAGGGGTGGACGAGCAGTACTTC
NA	TRBV7-2	NA	TRBJ2-5	CASSFSTGIETQYF	TGTGCCAGCAGCTTCTCTACCGGGATAGAGACCCAGTACTTC
NA	TRBV2	NA	TRBJ2-2	CASIYEPNTGELFF	TGTGCCAGCATTTACGAGCCGAACACCGGGGAGCTGTTTTTT
TRBD2	TRBV19	few	TRBJ2-7	CASRRGGKIADEQYF	TGTGCCAGTAGAAGGGGAGGGAAGATCGCCGACGAGCAGTACTTC
NA	TRBV28	NA	TRBJ2-2	CASSLISGTGELFF	TGTGCCAGCAGTTTAATATCGGGCACCGGGGAGCTGTTTTTT
NA	TRBV10-2	NA	TRBJ1-2	CASSGPYGYTF	TGCGCCAGCAGTGGGCCCTATGGCTACACCTTC
TRBD2	TRBV4-2	once	TRBJ2-7	CASSQETSGSYEQYF	TGTGCCAGCAGCCAAGAGACTAGCGGGAGTTACGAGCAGTACTTC
TRBD1	TRBV7-9	NA	TRBJ1-1	CASSFGRGDGGEAFF	TGTGCCAGCAGCTTCGGCAGGGGGGACGGTGGTGAAGCTTTCTTT
NA	TRBV7-2	NA	TRBJ1-3	CASSFDSSGNTIYF	TGTGCCAGCAGCTTTGACAGCTCTGGAAACACCATATATTTT
TRBD2	TRBV5-1	NA	TRBJ2-3	CASSPGTSGSVKTDTQYF	TGCGCCAGCAGCCCAGGGACTAGCGGGAGTGTCAAGACAGATACGCAGTATTTT
TRBD2	TRBV6-5	NA	TRBJ2-7	CASSYNVVAGHEQYF	TGTGCCAGCAGTTACAATGTGGTAGCGGGACACGAGCAGTACTTC
TRBD2	TRBV27	NA	TRBJ2-3	CASTPGLAPTDTQYF	TGTGCCAGCACTCCGGGACTAGCGCCTACAGATACGCAGTATTTT